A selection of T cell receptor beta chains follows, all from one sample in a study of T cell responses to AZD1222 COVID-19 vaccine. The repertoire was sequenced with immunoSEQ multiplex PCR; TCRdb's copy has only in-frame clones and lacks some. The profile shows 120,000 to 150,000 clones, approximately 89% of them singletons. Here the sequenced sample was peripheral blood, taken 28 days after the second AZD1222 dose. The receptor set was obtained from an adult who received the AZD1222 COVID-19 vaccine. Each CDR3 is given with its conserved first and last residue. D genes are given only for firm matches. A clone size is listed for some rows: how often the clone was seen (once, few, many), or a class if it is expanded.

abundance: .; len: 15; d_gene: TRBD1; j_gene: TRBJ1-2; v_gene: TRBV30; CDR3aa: CAWSGLTGGRKGYTF; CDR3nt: TGTGCCTGGAGTGGCCTGACAGGGGGCAGGAAAGGCTACACCTTC
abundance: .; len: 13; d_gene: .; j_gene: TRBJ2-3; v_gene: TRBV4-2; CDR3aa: CASSQGYHHTQYF; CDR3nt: TGTGCCAGCAGCCAAGGTTACCATCATACGCAGTATTTT
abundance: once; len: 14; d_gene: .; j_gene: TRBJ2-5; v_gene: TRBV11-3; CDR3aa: CASSGDTAQETQYF; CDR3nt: TGTGCCAGCAGCGGCGATACGGCACAAGAGACCCAGTACTTC
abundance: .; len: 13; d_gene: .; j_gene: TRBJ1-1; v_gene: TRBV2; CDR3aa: CASSDVRGTEAFF; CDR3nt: TGTGCCAGCAGTGACGTCCGGGGGACTGAAGCTTTCTTT
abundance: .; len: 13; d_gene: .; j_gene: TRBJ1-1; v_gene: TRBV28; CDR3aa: CASGPRTEIEAFF; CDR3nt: TGTGCCAGCGGTCCCCGGACTGAGATTGAAGCTTTCTTT
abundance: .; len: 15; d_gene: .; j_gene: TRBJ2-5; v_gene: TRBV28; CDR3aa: CASSLAAAGEETQYF; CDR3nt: TGTGCCAGCAGTCTCGCCGCGGCAGGAGAAGAGACCCAGTACTTC
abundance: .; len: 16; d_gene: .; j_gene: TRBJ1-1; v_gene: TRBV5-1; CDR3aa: CASSLEGRGRKAEAFF; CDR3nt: TGCGCCAGCAGCTTGGAAGGCCGTGGCCGGAAGGCTGAAGCTTTCTTT
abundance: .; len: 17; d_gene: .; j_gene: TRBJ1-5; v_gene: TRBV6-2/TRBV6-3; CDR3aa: CASSPSGGGYSNQPQHF; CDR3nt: TGTGCCAGCAGTCCCTCGGGAGGGGGGTATAGCAATCAGCCCCAGCATTTT
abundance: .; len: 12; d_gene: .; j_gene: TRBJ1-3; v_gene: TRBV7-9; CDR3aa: CASSLGANTIYF; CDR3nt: TGTGCCAGCAGCTTGGGAGCAAACACCATATATTTT
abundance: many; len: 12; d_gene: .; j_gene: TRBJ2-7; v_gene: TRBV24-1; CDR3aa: CATSDLGHEQYF; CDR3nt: TGTGCCACCAGTGATTTGGGCCACGAGCAGTACTTC
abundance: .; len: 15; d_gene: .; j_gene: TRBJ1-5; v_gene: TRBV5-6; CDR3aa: CASSLWQAPNQPQHF; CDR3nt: TGTGCCAGCAGCTTGTGGCAGGCTCCCAATCAGCCCCAGCATTTT
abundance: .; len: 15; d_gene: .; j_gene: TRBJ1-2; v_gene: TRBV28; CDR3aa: CASSPLLDGYYGYTF; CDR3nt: TGTGCCAGCAGTCCCTTACTAGACGGATACTATGGCTACACCTTC
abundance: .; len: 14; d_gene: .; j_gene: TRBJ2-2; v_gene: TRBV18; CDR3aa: CASSPQGGTGELFF; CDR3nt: TGTGCCAGCTCACCGCAGGGGGGCACCGGGGAGCTGTTTTTT
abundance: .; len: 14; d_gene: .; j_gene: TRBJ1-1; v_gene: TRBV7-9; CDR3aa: CASSLDEGSTEAFF; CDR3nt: TGTGCCAGCAGCTTAGATGAGGGGAGCACTGAAGCTTTCTTT
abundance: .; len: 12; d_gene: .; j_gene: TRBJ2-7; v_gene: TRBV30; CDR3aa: CAWSEVGYEQYF; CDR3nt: TGTGCCTGGAGTGAGGTCGGTTACGAGCAGTACTTC
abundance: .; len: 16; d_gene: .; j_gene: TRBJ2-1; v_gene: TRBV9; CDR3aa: CASSVARGEGYNEQFF; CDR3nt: TGTGCCAGCAGCGTAGCGAGGGGTGAAGGCTACAATGAGCAGTTCTTC
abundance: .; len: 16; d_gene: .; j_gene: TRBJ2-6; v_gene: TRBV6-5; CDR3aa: CASSYRDLSGANVLTF; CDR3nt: TGTGCCAGCAGTTACAGGGACCTCTCTGGGGCCAACGTCCTGACTTTC
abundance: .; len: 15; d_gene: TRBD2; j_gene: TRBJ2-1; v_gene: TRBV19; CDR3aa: CASRRGLAESNEQFF; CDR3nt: TGTGCCAGTAGACGGGGACTAGCGGAGAGCAATGAGCAGTTCTTC
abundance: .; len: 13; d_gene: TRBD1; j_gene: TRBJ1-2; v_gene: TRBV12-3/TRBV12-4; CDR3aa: CASSFEGASGYTF; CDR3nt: TGTGCCAGCAGTTTCGAGGGGGCTAGCGGCTACACCTTC
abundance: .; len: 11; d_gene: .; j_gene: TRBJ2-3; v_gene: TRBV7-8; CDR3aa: CASSPLDTQYF; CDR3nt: TGTGCCAGCAGCCCCCTGGATACGCAGTATTTT
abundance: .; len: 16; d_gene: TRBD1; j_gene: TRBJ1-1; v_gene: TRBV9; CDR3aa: CASSAGGGGPGTEAFF; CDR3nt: TGTGCCAGCAGCGCAGGGGGCGGGGGCCCAGGCACTGAAGCTTTCTTT
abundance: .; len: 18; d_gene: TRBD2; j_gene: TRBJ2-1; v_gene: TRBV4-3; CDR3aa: CASSHPNPASGTYNEQFF; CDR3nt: TGCGCCAGCAGCCACCCGAACCCCGCTAGCGGGACCTACAATGAGCAGTTCTTC
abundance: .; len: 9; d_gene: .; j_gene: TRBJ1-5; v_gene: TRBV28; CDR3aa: CASNQPQHF; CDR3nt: TGTGCCAGCAATCAGCCCCAGCATTTT
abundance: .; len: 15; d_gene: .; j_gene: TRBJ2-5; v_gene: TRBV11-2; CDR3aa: CASSLRGIVQETQYF; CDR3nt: TGTGCCAGCAGCTTACGCGGGATCGTCCAAGAGACCCAGTACTTC
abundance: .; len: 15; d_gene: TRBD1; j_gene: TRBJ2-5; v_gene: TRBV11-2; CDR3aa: CASSLLGDRRETQYF; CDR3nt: TGTGCCAGCAGCTTGCTTGGGGACAGACGGGAGACCCAGTACTTC
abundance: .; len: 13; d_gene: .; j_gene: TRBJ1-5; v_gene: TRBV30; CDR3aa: CAWSVRSNQPQHF; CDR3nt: TGTGCCTGGAGTGTAAGAAGTAATCAGCCCCAGCATTTT
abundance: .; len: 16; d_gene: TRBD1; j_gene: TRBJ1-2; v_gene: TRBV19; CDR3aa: CASSKRQGALVDGYTF; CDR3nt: TGTGCCAGTAGTAAAAGACAGGGGGCGTTGGTAGATGGCTACACCTTC
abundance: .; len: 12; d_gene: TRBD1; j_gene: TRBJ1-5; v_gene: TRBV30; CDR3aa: CASNYRGRAQHF; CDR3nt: TGTGCCTCGAACTACAGGGGCCGGGCCCAGCATTTT
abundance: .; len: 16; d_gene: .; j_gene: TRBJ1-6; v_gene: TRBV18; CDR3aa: CASSPPMGGDNSPLHF; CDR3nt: TGTGCCAGCTCACCACCGATGGGAGGGGACAATTCACCCCTCCACTTT